The next 29 T cell receptor beta chains were all read from a single sample in a study of blood T cell repertoires in COVID-19. Produced via immunoSEQ multiplex PCR; TCRdb's table is partial and in-frame only. This table has some 88,000 clones, 90% to 95% appearing once. The sequencing input was peripheral blood. The receptors come from a human donor with active COVID-19. The donor label of this sample is uncertain.

V and J are TRBV7-8 and TRBJ1-5, with 11 bases aligning to TRBD1. V shed 0 bases, J shed 6 bases, and the junction held 16 bases outside the gene matches. This CDR3 region has 20 residues. The germline V gene encodes CDR1 SGHVS and CDR2 FQNEAQ. CDR3 amino acids: CASSLAVKISGTGGPQPQHF. CDR3 sequence (DNA): TGTGCCAGCAGCTTAGCGGTTAAGATTTCGGGGACAGGGGGTCCTCAGCCCCAGCATTTT.

The chain couples TRBV11-3 to TRBJ1-1; D remains ambiguous. V lost 3 bases and J 0 bases, leaving 8 bases between the germline ends. Germline values: CDR1 SGHNT, CDR2 YENEEA. The CDR3 extends over 14 amino acids. The CDR3 DNA follows: TGTGCCAGCAGCTTGGGAGGAATGAACACTGAAGCTTTCTTT. Translation: CASSLGGMNTEAFF. The complete variable domain, with remaining parts taken from reference TRBV11-3 and TRBJ1-1, reads EAGVVQSPRYKIIEKKQPVAFWCNPISGHNTLYWYLQNLGQGPELLIRYENEEAVDDSQLPKDRFSAERLKGVDSTLKIQPAELGDSAVYLCASSLGGMNTEAFFGQGTRLTVV.

The rearrangement joins TRBV28 to TRBJ1-2; the D gene is possibly TRBD1 (5 bases). The germline V gene encodes CDR1 MDHEN and CDR2 SYDVKM. CDR3 length: 11 amino acids. V lost 8 bases to trimming and J lost 10 bases, with 14 bases between them. The chain's CDR3 is CASQGSGDYTF. In nucleotides, the CDR3 is TGTGCCAGCCAGGGTTCTGGGGACTACACCTTC.

The rearrangement links TRBV5-1 to TRBJ2-5; 7 bases are shared with TRBD2. The CDR3 length is 15 residues. V lost 4 bases to trimming and J lost 4 bases; unmatched junction nucleotides: 10. Germline assignment: CDR1 SGHRS and CDR2 YFSETQ. The CDR3: CASSALAGVAETQYF. The DNA of the CDR3 is TGCGCCAGCAGCGCCCTGGCGGGGGTGGCAGAGACCCAGTACTTC.

The gene calls are TRBV7-8 and TRBJ2-2; D gene unclear. In germline, CDR1 is SGHVS, CDR2 FQNEAQ. This CDR3 comprises 16 residues. V lost 1 base to trimming and J lost 6 bases, with 15 bases between them. The chain's CDR3 is CASSLVVLINAGELFF. The CDR3 nucleotides read TGTGCCAGCAGCTTAGTAGTATTGATTAACGCCGGGGAGCTGTTTTTT.

The chain employs TRBV27 and TRBJ2-2; D is unclear. The CDR3 extends over 15 amino acids. V lost 5 bases, J lost 2 bases, and 12 bases lay in between. Germline-derived CDR1 and CDR2 are MNHEY and SMNVEV (reference sequence). CDR3 region: CASSLLPVNTGELFF. DNA of the CDR3: TGTGCCAGCAGTCTCCTACCGGTCAACACCGGGGAGCTGTTTTTT.

The J gene is TRBJ1-6, the V gene TRBV19; TRBD1 is a possible D gene (5 bases). Trimming pared 4 bases from V and 0 bases from J, leaving 13 bases between. The CDR3 runs 17 residues. Germline lookup yields CDR1 LNHDA and CDR2 SQIVND (reference sequence). This CDR3 is CASSKGKGLSYNSPLHF. The CDR3 DNA reads as TGTGCCAGTAGTAAAGGCAAGGGACTCTCCTATAATTCACCCCTCCACTTT.

This chain joins TRBV15 and TRBJ2-3; 9 bases align to TRBD1. CDR3 length: 15 amino acids. Trimming at V came to 3 bases and at J to 6 bases, leaving 7 bases not matched to a gene. Germline CDR1 is LNHNV and CDR2 is YYDKDF (reference sequence). CDR3 DNA: TGTGCCACCAGCAGGGACAGGGGTGGGTTTGATACGCAGTATTTT. It yields the protein CATSRDRGGFDTQYF.

The chain uses TRBV4-1 and TRBJ1-2, with TRBD1 matching 10 bases. J was trimmed by 2 bases and V by 2 bases; bases with no gene match: 5. The CDR3 has 16 residues. The germline CDR1 and CDR2 sequences are MGHRA and YSYEKL. The CDR3 protein is CASSQPPGQGNYGYTF. CDR3 bases: TGCGCCAGCAGCCAACCTCCGGGACAGGGGAACTATGGCTACACCTTC.

V gene TRBV5-5 combines with J gene TRBJ2-2, with TRBD1 identical over 7 bases. The CDR3 spans 15 residues. The junction had 7 bases not matched to a gene; V was cut back by 3 bases and J by 5 bases. Germline V gene sequence: CDR1 SGHKS, CDR2 YYEKEE (reference sequence). The CDR3 sequence is CASSYRQGKTGELFF. CDR3 coding DNA: TGTGCCAGCAGCTATCGACAGGGTAAAACCGGGGAGCTGTTTTTT.

The rearrangement joins TRBV9 to TRBJ2-1, with D perhaps matching TRBD2 (6 bases). The CDR3 is 14 residues long. V was pared by 0 bases and J by 5 bases, with 9 bases between. The germline V gene encodes CDR1 SGDLS and CDR2 YYNGEE. CDR3 DNA sequence: TGTGCCAGCAGCGTAGCTGGGGGGAACAATGAGCAGTTCTTC. Translated: CASSVAGGNNEQFF.

V gene TRBV6-5 combines with J gene TRBJ1-2, with 7 bases matching TRBD1. The CDR3 runs 15 residues. J gave up 4 bases and V 6 bases, and 11 bases lay outside the gene matches. CDR1 is MNHEY and CDR2 is SVGAGI in the germline V gene. The CDR3 here is CASSARQGPGYGYTF. DNA of the CDR3: TGTGCCAGCAGCGCAAGACAGGGCCCAGGCTATGGCTACACCTTC.

This chain joins TRBV24-1 and TRBJ1-1; 7 nucleotides agree with TRBD1. From germline, CDR1 is KGHDR and CDR2 SFDVKD. The CDR3 loop spans 16 amino acids. The V and J ends lost 4 bases and 0 bases, in that order; junction bases with no gene match: 7. CDR3: CATSEWQGGVNTEAFF. CDR3 coding DNA: TGTGCCACCAGTGAGTGGCAGGGGGGAGTGAACACTGAAGCTTTCTTT.

In its sample, this clone was seen once. This sequence joins TRBV15 and TRBJ2-3, with 7 bases that match TRBD2. The V segment lost 1 base and the J segment 6 bases; nucleotides outside the gene matches: 10. This CDR3 is built from 16 residues. Germline V gene lookup returns CDR1 LNHNV and CDR2 YYDKDF (reference sequence). CDR3 residues: CATSRVSGGGEDTQYF. The CDR3 DNA is TGTGCCACCAGCAGAGTGTCCGGCGGGGGAGAGGATACGCAGTATTTT.

The V call is TRBV3-1 (or the pseudogene TRBV3-2), the J call TRBJ2-4; D is perhaps TRBD2 (6 bases). The CDR3 is made up of 13 amino acids. The V gene's germline CDR1 is LGHDT and CDR2 YNNKEL (reference sequence). The V gene lost 3 bases and the J gene lost 7 bases, with 10 bases spanning the gap. In DNA, the CDR3 is TGTGCCAGCAGCCACCGGGCGGGGAACATTCAGTACTTC. Amino acid sequence: CASSHRAGNIQYF.

The chain carries TRBV3-1 (or the pseudogene TRBV3-2) and TRBJ2-7; D possibly corresponds to TRBD1 (6 bases). Germline assignment: CDR1 LGHDT and CDR2 YNNKEL (reference sequence). This CDR3 contains 16 residues. Trimming shortened V by 3 bases and J by 2 bases, and 17 bases separated the two germline ends. The CDR3 DNA sequence: TGTGCCAGCAGCCACGCCTCCCGGGACACCACCTACGAGCAGTACTTC. Translated: CASSHASRDTTYEQYF.

This chain joins TRBV27 and TRBJ2-1, with 7 positions matching TRBD1. This CDR3 contains 13 residues. The germline V gene has CDR1 MNHEY and CDR2 SMNVEV (reference sequence). V lost 5 bases to trimming and J lost 9 bases; unmatched junction nucleotides: 7. CDR3 sequence (DNA): TGTGCCAGCAGTCTCCCGGGACAGCTTGAGCAGTTCTTC. Its translation: CASSLPGQLEQFF.

The rearrangement uses TRBV5-1 and TRBJ2-4, with TRBD2 identical over 10 bases. The CDR3 covers 16 residues. Germline CDR1 reads SGHRS; CDR2 reads YFSETQ. Trimming at V came to 4 bases and at J to 8 bases, leaving 12 bases not matched to a gene. The CDR3 loop is CASSPSSGGAGDIQYF. The CDR3, as DNA: TGCGCCAGCAGCCCTTCGAGCGGGGGGGCCGGGGACATTCAGTACTTC.

The gene calls are TRBV24-1 and TRBJ2-1; 7 positions match TRBD1. Germline CDR1 and CDR2: KGHDR and SFDVKD. Trimming cost V 5 bases and J 7 bases; bases outside gene matches: 10. CDR3 length equals 15 residues. The CDR3 DNA is TGTGCCACCAGTGGCACTTCGACAGGGACGAATGAGCAGTTCTTC. It is translated as CATSGTSTGTNEQFF.

The chain employs TRBV2 and TRBJ2-5; possible D gene TRBD1, 5 bases. V was shortened by 5 bases and J by 3 bases, with 10 bases between the two germline ends. CDR1 is SNHLY and CDR2 is FYNNEI in the germline V gene. This CDR3 comprises 13 residues. The DNA of the CDR3 is TGTGCCAGCAGTCCCATCAGGGAAGAGACCCAGTACTTC. Protein: CASSPIREETQYF.

The V gene is TRBV15, the J gene TRBJ1-1; 10 positions match TRBD1. The CDR3 consists of 14 residues. Per the germline V gene, CDR1 is LNHNV and CDR2 is YYDKDF (reference sequence). With V trimmed by 3 bases and J by 5 bases, 3 bases remained unmatched. The CDR3 region is CATSRDRGATEAFF. The DNA of the CDR3 is TGTGCCACCAGCAGGGACAGGGGGGCTACTGAAGCTTTCTTT.

This chain joins TRBV12-3 or TRBV12-4 and TRBJ1-2, with a possible D match to TRBD1 (5 bases). This CDR3 comprises 13 residues. V was cut by 6 bases and J by 4 bases, with 12 bases left in between. CDR3 loop: CASSWGSLYGYTF. DNA of the CDR3: TGTGCCAGCAGCTGGGGCAGCCTCTATGGCTACACCTTC.

This rearrangement joins TRBV13 to TRBJ2-7; 11 bases match TRBD1. CDR1 PRHDT and CDR2 FYEKMQ come from the germline V gene (reference sequence). The CDR3 has 16 amino acids. Germline trimming cut 3 bases from V and 3 bases from J; bases unmatched to any gene: 7. In DNA form, the CDR3 reads TGTGCCAGCAGCTTTTTTGGACAGGGGGCAAGCTACGAGCAGTACTTC. This sequence encodes CASSFFGQGASYEQYF.

The chain is built from TRBV3-1 (or the pseudogene TRBV3-2) and TRBJ1-2, with D possibly being TRBD1 (6 bases). Germline CDR1 LGHDT, CDR2 YNNKEL (reference sequence). The V and J ends lost 5 bases and 4 bases respectively, with 17 bases between them. CDR3 length: 15 residues. The CDR3 region has the DNA TGTGCCAGCAGCACCCCGACAGGCCTCTTCTATGGCTACACCTTC. Translation gives CASSTPTGLFYGYTF.

The rearrangement links TRBV9 to TRBJ2-5; D gene uncertain. From germline, CDR1 is SGDLS and CDR2 YYNGEE. The CDR3 has 16 amino acids. The V and J ends lost 0 bases and 1 base respectively, with 13 bases between them. CDR3 in amino acids: CASSVEWNRPQETQYF. CDR3 bases: TGTGCCAGCAGCGTAGAGTGGAACAGACCCCAAGAGACCCAGTACTTC.

The V and J genes are TRBV7-6 and TRBJ2-7; 10 bases are a match to TRBD1. CDR1 and CDR2 (germline): SGHVS, FNYEAQ. The CDR3 has 15 amino acids. The ends lost 5 bases at V and 3 bases at J; junction bases unmatched: 7. The CDR3 loop reads CASSPGGQGIYEQYF. The CDR3 DNA reads TGTGCCAGCAGCCCCGGGGGACAGGGGATCTACGAGCAGTACTTC.

The chain is built from TRBV12-3 or TRBV12-4 and TRBJ2-2; 7 bases line up with TRBD1. The CDR3 covers 13 residues. J gave up 8 bases and V 3 bases, and 3 bases lay outside the gene matches. The CDR3 DNA sequence: TGTGCCAGCAGTTTTAGGGGGCCGGGGGAGCTGTTTTTT. Translation: CASSFRGPGELFF.

The V and J genes are TRBV9 and TRBJ2-5, with TRBD2 matching 8 bases. Germline CDR1 reads SGDLS; CDR2 reads YYNGEE. V shed 0 bases and J 5 bases; nucleotides not matched to a gene: 3. The CDR3 spans 14 residues. CDR3: CASSVGGTSETQYF. CDR3 coding DNA: TGTGCCAGCAGCGTAGGTGGGACTAGTGAGACCCAGTACTTC. Supplemented by reference TRBV9 and TRBJ2-5, the full variable domain reads DSGVTQTPKHLITATGQRVTLRCSPRSGDLSVYWYQQSLDQGLQFLIQYYNGEERAKGNILERFSAQQFPDLHSELNLSSLELGDSALYFCASSVGGTSETQYFGPGTRLLVL.

V usage is TRBV9 and J usage is TRBJ2-3, with TRBD2 matching over 7 bases. The V gene end was trimmed by 0 bases and the J gene end by 0 bases; junction bases not matched to a gene: 4. The length of the CDR3 is 16 residues. In germline, CDR1 is SGDLS, CDR2 YYNGEE. The CDR3 DNA sequence: TGTGCCAGCAGCGTAGCTAGCGGCGCTAGCACAGATACGCAGTATTTT. It translates to CASSVASGASTDTQYF.